The 21 T cell receptor beta chains below were found in one sample sequenced in a study of blood T cells in healthy people across ages. PCR was performed a second time for roughly 7 to 11 cycles using a sample-barcoded 5' primer and a J-beta primer mix. A single record per CDR3 protein comes from TCRdb applying MiXCR to the 5' RACE reads. This sample has roughly 730,000 distinct CDR3 sequences, with 56% found just once. Sequenced input: blood. The receptors originated from a man aged 40-49 years in good health.

The V call is TRBV4-3, the J call TRBJ2-1; 8 bases are shared with TRBD1. The J segment lost 12 bases and the V segment lost 2 bases, leaving 6 bases of the junction unmatched. The germline V gene has CDR1 LGHNA and CDR2 YSLEER. The CDR3 consists of 13 residues. The CDR3 region has the DNA TGCGCCAGCAGCCAATTCCAGGGGGCGGTGCAGTTCTTC. Protein product: CASSQFQGAVQFF.

This clonotype was recorded only once. This sequence joins TRBV6-2 or TRBV6-3 and TRBJ1-5; TRBD1 matches 10 bases. The CDR3 spans 20 residues. Germline V gene data show CDR1 as MNHEY and CDR2 as SVGEGT. The V segment lost 2 bases and the J segment 6 bases; nucleotides outside the gene matches: 19. DNA for the CDR3: TGTGCCAGCAGTTACAGTCTCTCCCGGATCGGGACAGGGGTGGGTCAGCCCCAGCATTTT. Encoded protein: CASSYSLSRIGTGVGQPQHF.

Only a few counts were recorded for this clonotype. The V gene is TRBV6-6, the J gene TRBJ2-7; a possible D gene is TRBD2 (5 bases). From germline, CDR1 is MNHNY and CDR2 SVGAGI (reference sequence). The V gene lost 5 bases and the J gene lost 6 bases, with 11 bases spanning the gap. The CDR3 covers 12 residues. The CDR3 spells CASSLDGVEQYF. The DNA for the CDR3 is TGTGCCAGCAGTCTCGACGGGGTCGAGCAGTACTTC.

The J gene is TRBJ2-7, the V gene TRBV24-1; 11 positions match TRBD1. With 2 bases clipped from V and 2 bases from J, the junction kept 7 bases outside the gene matches. Germline V gives CDR1 KGHDR, CDR2 SFDVKD. The CDR3 is made up of 17 amino acids. CDR3 sequence reads: CATSDWTGTGGPYEQYF. CDR3 in DNA: TGTGCCACCAGTGATTGGACCGGGACAGGGGGTCCCTACGAGCAGTACTTC.

The J gene is TRBJ1-5, the V gene TRBV12-3 or TRBV12-4, with no clear D. The CDR3 is made up of 16 amino acids. Trimming pared 2 bases from V and 2 bases from J, leaving 13 bases between. CDR3 amino acids: CASSLPGPLRNQPQHF. The CDR3 nucleotides read TGTGCCAGCAGTTTACCAGGTCCTCTTCGCAATCAGCCCCAGCATTTT.

The chain couples TRBV29-1 to TRBJ2-7; 11 positions agree with TRBD2. Matching the DNA end better, TRBJ2-5 makes the J call doubtful. CDR3 size: 15 residues. The germline CDR1 and CDR2 sequences are SQVTM and ANQGSEA. The CDR3, as DNA: TGCAGCGTGGGAGTAGCGGGAGGGCCTAGGGAGACCCAGTACTTC. Translation gives CSVGVAGGPRETQYF.

This sequence joins TRBV5-1 and TRBJ2-2, with a weak D call TRBD1 (6 bases). V lost 0 bases to trimming and J lost 0 bases, with 9 bases between them. This CDR3 region has 16 residues. Germline CDR1 and CDR2: SGHRS and YFSETQ. The CDR3 reads CASSLAGDTNTGELFF. The CDR3, as DNA: TGCGCCAGCAGCTTGGCCGGGGACACGAACACCGGGGAGCTGTTTTTT. Complete variable domain (other parts from reference TRBV5-1 and TRBJ2-2): KAGVTQTPRYLIKTRGQQVTLSCSPISGHRSVSWYQQTPGQGLQFLFEYFSETQRNKGNFPGRFSGRQFSNSRSEMNVSTLELGDSALYLCASSLAGDTNTGELFFGEGSRLTVL.

The V call is TRBV20-1, the J call TRBJ2-3; 7 nucleotides line up with TRBD2. The CDR3 runs to 14 residues. Unmatched junction bases numbered 5, after V lost 1 base and J lost 4 bases. Germline assignment: CDR1 DFQATT and CDR2 SNEGSKA (reference sequence). CDR3 bases: TGCAGTGCTAGAGGGACTAGAGCCGCAGATACGCAGTATTTT. Amino acid sequence: CSARGTRAADTQYF.

This clonotype was counted once. The CDR3 ends on some other residue instead of the conserved phenylalanine or tryptophan, so this is likely a read error. The rearrangement uses TRBV7-9 and TRBJ2-1; no definite D call. The V gene lost 4 bases and the J gene lost 8 bases, with 9 bases spanning the gap. The CDR3 loop spans 12 amino acids. The V gene's germline CDR1 is SEHNR and CDR2 FQNEAQ (reference sequence). The CDR3 here is CASSSRLDEQFL. The CDR3 DNA reads TGTGCCAGCAGCTCTCGTCTGGATGAGCAGTTCCTC.

The gene calls are TRBV20-1 and TRBJ2-5; either TRBD1 or TRBD2 may supply D (5 bases each). The J call is uncertain, as TRBJ2-7 better fits the DNA end. The CDR3 is 14 residues long. Germline-derived CDR1 and CDR2 are DFQATT and SNEGSKA (reference sequence). The CDR3 DNA sequence: TGCAGTGCTAGCTCGGGACCGAATTCGGACGAGCAGTACTTC. It yields the protein CSASSGPNSDEQYF.

The gene calls are TRBV9 and TRBJ2-3; 7 nucleotides agree with TRBD2. Trimming at V came to 0 bases and at J to 3 bases, leaving 19 bases not matched to a gene. This CDR3 region has 20 residues. CDR1 and CDR2 (germline): SGDLS, YYNGEE. The CDR3 DNA follows: TGTGCCAGCAGCGTAGGGGACCCCCGCCCGGGGGGATCAGGTACAGATACGCAGTATTTT. It specifies CASSVGDPRPGGSGTDTQYF. Full variable domain (rest looked up from reference TRBV9 and TRBJ2-3): DSGVTQTPKHLITATGQRVTLRCSPRSGDLSVYWYQQSLDQGLQFLIQYYNGEERAKGNILERFSAQQFPDLHSELNLSSLELGDSALYFCASSVGDPRPGGSGTDTQYFGPGTRLTVL.

This clonotype was observed a few times. A junction end diverges from the germline sequence, so it may reflect a read error. The V and J genes are TRBV7-2 and TRBJ2-7; tentative D call: TRBD2 (5 bases). Germline assignment: CDR1 SGHTA and CDR2 FQGNSA. The CDR3 is 15 residues long. The CDR3 region has the DNA TGTGCCGGCAGCCCGGCGACCTCGGGCGGGCTCGAGCAGTACTTC. Amino acid sequence: CAGSPATSGGLEQYF.

As DNA, the CDR3 is TGTGCCAGCTCACCAAGGCTTGGAGGGGGGAGCACAGATACGCAGTATTTT. Its protein is CASSPRLGGGSTDTQYF. V gene TRBV18 combines with J gene TRBJ2-3, with D possibly being TRBD1 or TRBD2 (6 bases each). This CDR3 has 17 amino acids. V gave up 2 bases and J gave up 0 bases, with 15 bases separating them. CDR1 and CDR2 (germline): KGHSH, LQKENI.

This chain joins TRBV4-2 and TRBJ2-1; 8 bases line up with TRBD1. V dropped 3 bases and J dropped 7; count of bases not matched to a gene: 11. Germline lookup yields CDR1 LGHNA and CDR2 YNFKEQ. This CDR3 has 16 residues. DNA for the CDR3: TGTGCCAGCAGCCAGGAAACCCCCGACAGGGGTAATGAGCAGTTCTTC. Translated, it gives CASSQETPDRGNEQFF.

The rearrangement uses TRBV9 and TRBJ1-6, with unresolved D. The CDR3 contains 17 residues. V was cut by 4 bases and J by 5 bases, with 19 bases left in between. Germline V gene lookup returns CDR1 SGDLS and CDR2 YYNGEE. The CDR3 DNA follows: TGTGCCAGCAGCTCCCTCGTAGGTTTCTCGGATAATTCACCCCTCCACTTT. Amino acid sequence: CASSSLVGFSDNSPLHF.

The rearrangement uses TRBV5-1 and TRBJ2-7; TRBD1 matches at 9 bases. J was trimmed by 2 bases and V by 4 bases; bases with no gene match: 4. CDR3 length equals 14 residues. CDR1 SGHRS and CDR2 YFSETQ come from the germline V gene. CDR3 sequence: CASSLRQGAYEQYF. DNA for the CDR3: TGCGCCAGCAGCCTCAGACAGGGGGCCTACGAGCAGTACTTC.

V is TRBV12-3 or TRBV12-4 and J is TRBJ2-3; a weak D match, TRBD1 (5 bases). This CDR3 comprises 15 residues. V lost 3 bases, J lost 3 bases, and 13 bases lay in between. The CDR3 spells CASSFFGRETDTQYF. The DNA of the CDR3 is TGTGCCAGCAGTTTTTTCGGCAGGGAAACAGATACGCAGTATTTT.

This sequence joins TRBV29-1 and TRBJ2-5; TRBD1 matches 9 bases. After removal of 4 bases from V and 11 bases from J, the junction contained 20 bases not matched to a gene. The CDR3 is 16 residues long. Germline CDR1 and CDR2: SQVTM and ANQGSEA. CDR3 in DNA: TGCAGCGTTGTGGGGGTTTGGGACAGGGATCTCAATGGGCAGTACTTC. Protein: CSVVGVWDRDLNGQYF. The whole variable domain, filled in from reference TRBV29-1 and TRBJ2-5, reads SAVISQKPSRDICQRGTSLTIQCQVDSQVTMMFWYRQQPGQSLTLIATANQGSEATYESGFVIDKFPISRPNLTFSTLTVSNMSPEDSSIYLCSVVGVWDRDLNGQYFGPGTRLLVL.

This sequence joins TRBV20-1 and TRBJ1-2, with a weak D call TRBD1 (5 bases). Trimming pared 0 bases from V and 4 bases from J, leaving 15 bases between. Per the germline V gene, CDR1 is DFQATT and CDR2 is SNEGSKA (reference sequence). CDR3 length equals 15 residues. The CDR3 spells CSARDPGGASYGYTF. CDR3 nucleotides: TGCAGTGCTAGAGATCCGGGAGGGGCTTCCTATGGCTACACCTTC.

The CDR3 loop is CASSSGTGVNNEQFF. As DNA, the CDR3 is TGTGCCAGCAGCTCCGGGACAGGGGTCAACAATGAGCAGTTCTTC. V and J are TRBV7-3 and TRBJ2-1; TRBD1 matches 10 bases. The CDR3 has 15 amino acids. J lost 5 bases, V lost 4 bases, and 5 bases had no gene match. Germline values: CDR1 SGHTA, CDR2 FQGTGA.

This rearrangement joins TRBV14 to TRBJ2-7, with 7 bases fitting TRBD1. The J segment lost 9 bases and the V segment lost 2 bases, leaving 10 bases of the junction unmatched. Germline values: CDR1 SGHDN, CDR2 FVKESK. The CDR3 runs 14 residues. The CDR3 sequence is CASSQLLQGFLQYF. The CDR3 bases are TGTGCCAGCAGCCAATTATTACAGGGGTTTCTGCAGTACTTC. Filled out from reference TRBV14 and TRBJ2-7, the complete variable domain reads EAGVTQFPSHSVIEKGQTVTLRCDPISGHDNLYWYRRVMGKEIKFLLHFVKESKQDESGMPNNRFLAERTGGTYSTLKVQPAELEDSGVYFCASSQLLQGFLQYFGPGTRLTVT.